A single sample is the source of the 9 T cell receptor beta chains below, sequenced in a study of cytomegalovirus exposure and HLA in healthy donors. The PCR made use of 60 Vbeta and 13 Jbeta primers. Using immunoSEQ multiplex PCR, the repertoire was profiled, and TCRdb retains in-frame clones only, with some absent. The sample records under 150,000 clones, roughly 80% being singletons. The specimen was PBMCs. All receptors come from a boy aged 2 to 10 in good health and CMV-seronegative.

V is TRBV9 and J is TRBJ1-2, with TRBD1 matching 7 bases. Losses at the gene ends were 0 bases for V and 6 bases for J; bases not matched to a gene: 5. CDR3 size: 14 residues. Germline V gives CDR1 SGDLS, CDR2 YYNGEE. CDR3 protein: CASSVEGAAHGYTF. CDR3 DNA: TGTGCCAGCAGCGTAGAGGGGGCAGCTCATGGCTACACCTTC.

The CDR3 region is CASSRKGAGGGDEQFF. CDR3 DNA sequence: TGTGCCAGCAGCCGAAAGGGCGCGGGAGGGGGCGATGAGCAGTTCTTC. The chain is built from TRBV9 and TRBJ2-1; 9 nucleotides line up with TRBD2. CDR3 length: 16 amino acids. The germline V gene has CDR1 SGDLS and CDR2 YYNGEE. J gave up 8 bases and V 4 bases, and 13 bases lay outside the gene matches.

V is TRBV7-2 and J is TRBJ1-5; no clear D gene. Per the germline V gene, CDR1 is SGHTA and CDR2 is FQGNSA. CDR3 length: 17 amino acids. Trimming left V 0 bases short and J 4 bases short, with 16 bases between. As DNA, the CDR3 is TGTGCCAGCAGCTTAGCGCTTATATCAGGTGTTAATCAGCCCCAGCATTTT. This codes for CASSLALISGVNQPQHF.

The rearrangement joins TRBV9 to TRBJ2-3; TRBD1 matches 10 bases. Trimming at V came to 0 bases and at J to 3 bases, leaving 10 bases not matched to a gene. CDR1 SGDLS and CDR2 YYNGEE come from the germline V gene. The CDR3 loop spans 18 amino acids. CDR3 sequence: CASSVADSWDRGTDTQYF. CDR3 in DNA: TGTGCCAGCAGCGTAGCTGATTCATGGGACAGGGGAACAGATACGCAGTATTTT.

The V call is TRBV7-8, the J call TRBJ1-5; tentatively, D is TRBD1 (6 bases). V was shortened by 5 bases and J by 3 bases, with 11 bases between the two germline ends. Germline CDR1 is SGHVS and CDR2 is FQNEAQ. This CDR3 has 14 residues. CDR3 loop: CASSLDRHNQPQHF. The CDR3 nucleotides are TGTGCCAGCAGCCTGGACAGACACAATCAGCCCCAGCATTTT.

The chain carries TRBV5-6 and TRBJ2-5, with D hard to call. This CDR3 comprises 13 residues. V shed 0 bases and J shed 2 bases, with 5 bases lying between them. Germline assignment: CDR1 SGHDT and CDR2 YYEEEE. The CDR3 DNA reads as TGTGCCAGCAGCTTGGAATTACAAGAGACCCAGTACTTC. This gives the protein CASSLELQETQYF.

The chain links TRBV6-5 to TRBJ2-5; no clear D. The V end was cut by 4 bases, the J end by 0 bases, with 9 bases between. The CDR3 consists of 14 residues. Germline V gives CDR1 MNHEY, CDR2 SVGAGI. The CDR3 is CASSFGPNQETQYF. The CDR3 coding sequence is TGTGCCAGCAGTTTTGGGCCCAACCAAGAGACCCAGTACTTC.

J is TRBJ1-2 and V is TRBV10-3; 8 bases align to TRBD1. CDR1 and CDR2 (germline): ENHRY, SYGVKD. The CDR3 length is 13 residues. The V and J ends lost 4 bases and 7 bases, in that order; junction bases with no gene match: 5. In DNA form, the CDR3 reads TGTGCCATCAGTGTACAGGGGGTAGGTGGCTACACCTTC. Its translation: CAISVQGVGGYTF.

The rearrangement joins TRBV21-1 to TRBJ1-5; the table's D call, TRBD1, was not checked against the DNA. TRBV21-1 is marked as a pseudogene. CDR3 length: 19 amino acids. CDR3 sequence: CASSKAGDREVLSNQPQHF. The DNA for the CDR3 is TGTGCCAGCAGCAAAGCTGGGGACAGGGAGGTCCTTAGCAATCAGCCCCAGCATTTT.